The 20 T cell receptor beta chains presented below share a single source sample, sequenced in a study of regulatory T cells in long-lasting Graves disease. The time point was: persistent/refractory GD, antithyroid drugs over 5 years with positive TRAb. RNA extracted from PBMCs served as the sequencing template. HTBI primers from iRepertoire and Arm-PCR of CDR3 regions yielded the TCR beta libraries. TCRdb re-derived calls from the multiplex PCR reads in MiXCR, one entry per CDR3 protein. The sample includes some 370,000 distinct CDR3 sequences, 23% of them seen just once. Sample: peripheral blood mononuclear cells (PBMCs), taken when the disease was refractory, from a patient treated with antithyroid drugs. These receptors came from a woman in her forties with Graves disease.

The V call is TRBV27, the J call TRBJ2-3, with TRBD2 identical over 7 bases. Germline trimming cut 8 bases from V and 5 bases from J; bases unmatched to any gene: 13. The CDR3 is made up of 15 amino acids. Germline V gene lookup returns CDR1 MNHEY and CDR2 SMNVEV (reference sequence). CDR3 bases: TGTGCCAGCGGTTCGTGGGGGAGGGCGGGAGATACGCAGTATTTT. It specifies CASGSWGRAGDTQYF.

Worth noting for this clonotype: One end of the junction does not line up with germline, which may come from a read error. The chain links TRBV15 to TRBJ1-3; a weak D match, TRBD1 (5 bases). The CDR3 sequence is 15 residues long. Germline V gene sequence: CDR1 LNHNV, CDR2 YYDKDF (reference sequence). The CDR3 here is CATSRDRGPLRTIYF. In DNA, the CDR3 is TGTGCCACCAGCCGAGACCGGGGCCCCTTACGGACCATATATTTT. Full variable domain (missing parts from reference TRBV15 and TRBJ1-3): DAMVIQNPRYQVTQFGKPVTLSCSQTLNHNVMYWYQQKSSQAPKLLFHYYDKDFNNEADTPDNFQSRRPNTSFCFLDIRSPGLGDTAMYLCATSRDRGPLRTIYFGEGSWLTVV.

This clonotype turned up a few times. V gene TRBV5-5 combines with J gene TRBJ2-1; TRBD2 matches 8 bases. The CDR3 runs 14 residues. V shed 0 bases, J shed 7 bases, and the junction held 3 bases outside the gene matches. Germline CDR1 is SGHKS and CDR2 is YYEKEE (reference sequence). In DNA, the CDR3 is TGTGCCAGCAGCTTGGGGGCTAGCGGGAATGAGCAGTTCTTC. Its translation: CASSLGASGNEQFF.

This clonotype was recorded many times. The rearrangement uses TRBV2 and TRBJ1-6, with a tentative D call TRBD1 (5 bases). From germline, CDR1 is SNHLY and CDR2 FYNNEI. The V gene lost 4 bases and the J gene lost 6 bases, with 13 bases spanning the gap. The CDR3 sequence is 15 residues long. The DNA of the CDR3 is TGTGCCAGCAGTGTTTCGGCCAGGGTTAATTCACCCCTCCACTTT. It encodes CASSVSARVNSPLHF.

This clonotype was seen once. This chain joins TRBV7-9 and TRBJ2-2; 9 positions agree with TRBD2. V was pared by 3 bases and J by 5 bases, with 4 bases of the junction left unmatched. Germline values: CDR1 SEHNR, CDR2 FQNEAQ (reference sequence). This CDR3 contains 15 residues. CDR3 residues: CASSFVLAGTGELFF. Here the CDR3 DNA reads TGTGCCAGCAGCTTTGTTCTAGCGGGAACCGGGGAGCTGTTTTTT. Looking up the rest from reference TRBV7-9 and TRBJ2-2 gives the full variable domain: DTGVSQNPRHKITKRGQNVTFRCDPISEHNRLYWYRQTLGQGPEFLTYFQNEAQLEKSRLLSDRFSAERPKGSFSTLEIQRTEQGDSAMYLCASSFVLAGTGELFFGEGSRLTVL.

In this sample, this clonotype turned up many times. The rearrangement joins TRBV20-1 to TRBJ2-7; D is possibly TRBD1 (5 bases). Deletions cut 4 bases from V and 6 bases from J, with 16 bases between. Germline V gives CDR1 DFQATT, CDR2 SNEGSKA (reference sequence). This CDR3 is built from 13 residues. CDR3 DNA: TGCAGTGCTACGCCTCAGGGTTACCCCGAGCAGTACTTC. As protein: CSATPQGYPEQYF.

The rearrangement links TRBV6-5 to TRBJ1-1; 12 bases align to TRBD1. V gave up 0 bases and J gave up 11 bases; unmatched junction bases: 19. Germline V lookup: CDR1 MNHEY, CDR2 SVGAGI. This CDR3 has 19 residues. CDR3 sequence reads: CASSYSLSFPGQGAEGAFF. The CDR3 bases are TGTGCCAGCAGTTACTCCCTGTCGTTTCCGGGACAGGGGGCTGAGGGGGCTTTCTTT.

In this sample, this clonotype turned up many times. The chain employs TRBV2 and TRBJ2-3; 9 bases match TRBD2. Germline assignment: CDR1 SNHLY and CDR2 FYNNEI. Trimming at V came to 4 bases and at J to 4 bases, leaving 6 bases not matched to a gene. The CDR3 is made up of 15 amino acids. In DNA, the CDR3 is TGTGCCAGCAGTGTTCCAGCGGGAGGTCCAGATACGCAGTATTTT. It specifies CASSVPAGGPDTQYF.

Many counts were recorded for this clonotype. The genes are TRBV27 and TRBJ2-5; D is tentatively TRBD1 or TRBD2 (6 bases each). There are 13 residues in the CDR3. Trimming left V 1 base short and J 5 bases short, with 8 bases between. Germline lookup yields CDR1 MNHEY and CDR2 SMNVEV (reference sequence). The CDR3 loop reads CASSLWGAETQYF. CDR3 nucleotide sequence: TGTGCCAGCAGTTTATGGGGGGCGGAGACCCAGTACTTC.

This clonotype was picked up a small number of times. V is TRBV27 and J is TRBJ2-2; 7 bases fit TRBD2. In germline, CDR1 is MNHEY, CDR2 SMNVEV (reference sequence). CDR3 length: 17 amino acids. V shed 1 base, J shed 5 bases, and the junction held 10 bases outside the gene matches. CDR3 protein: CASSLYPPREWTGELFF. The DNA of the CDR3 is TGTGCCAGCAGTTTATATCCCCCGCGGGAGTGGACCGGGGAGCTGTTTTTT.

The chain joins TRBV10-3 to TRBJ1-1, with TRBD1 matching 8 bases. V was clipped by 0 bases and J by 6 bases; unmatched bases: 9. Germline V gene lookup returns CDR1 ENHRY and CDR2 SYGVKD. CDR3 length: 16 residues. The CDR3 spells CAISESRGGQGSEAFF. In DNA, the CDR3 is TGTGCCATCAGTGAGTCGAGAGGAGGACAGGGCTCTGAAGCTTTCTTT.

The table lists this clonotype with many counts. For the CDR3, the DNA is TGTGCCAGCAGCCAATACAGGGAAACGAACACTGAAGCTTTCTTT. It specifies CASSQYRETNTEAFF. The chain uses TRBV11-2 and TRBJ1-1, with D possibly being TRBD1 (6 bases). This CDR3 spans 15 amino acids. The V and J ends lost 5 bases and 1 base respectively, with 14 bases between them. Germline lookup yields CDR1 SGHAT and CDR2 FQNNGV.

This clonotype appeared once. The chain combines TRBV2 with TRBJ2-7; maybe TRBD2 (6 bases). V was trimmed by 6 bases and J by 0 bases, leaving 21 bases between them. Germline lookup yields CDR1 SNHLY and CDR2 FYNNEI. CDR3 length: 17 residues. CDR3 loop: CASSPTSAGPISYEQYF. The CDR3 region has the DNA TGTGCCAGCAGCCCGACCTCAGCGGGCCCGATCTCCTACGAGCAGTACTTC.

The chain has TRBV10-3 and TRBJ2-7, with D perhaps being TRBD1 or TRBD2 (5 bases each). The germline V and J ends were trimmed by 4 bases and 7 bases, with 23 bases remaining between them. Per germline, CDR1 ENHRY and CDR2 SYGVKD. This CDR3 contains 16 residues. The CDR3 nucleotides are TGTGCCATCAGTGGGGGGTCTATAACAGGATTCGGGGAGCAGTACTTC. It yields the protein CAISGGSITGFGEQYF.

This clonotype was detected many times. Written as DNA, the CDR3 is TGTGCCAGCAGCTGGACAGGGTTTATCTACGAGCAGTACTTC. Its translation: CASSWTGFIYEQYF. V usage is TRBV11-2 and J usage is TRBJ2-7, with 8 bases that match TRBD1. V trimming: 4 bases; J trimming: 3 bases; junction bases outside the gene matches: 5. The CDR3 is 14 amino acids. The germline gives CDR1 SGHAT, CDR2 FQNNGV.

This clonotype was seen a few times. The chain's CDR3 is CASCQDWGSHEQYF. DNA for the CDR3: TGCGCCAGCTGCCAGGATTGGGGATCTCACGAGCAGTACTTC. This chain uses TRBV5-1 with TRBJ2-7; D is ambiguous. V was cut by 7 bases and J by 5 bases, with 19 bases left in between. The CDR3 covers 14 residues. CDR1 is SGHRS and CDR2 is YFSETQ in the germline V gene.

Ten or more counts support this clonotype. The chain carries TRBV2 and TRBJ2-6, with D possibly TRBD2 on 6 matching bases. Germline V gene sequence: CDR1 SNHLY, CDR2 FYNNEI. The germline V and J ends were trimmed by 9 bases and 2 bases, with 8 bases remaining between them. The CDR3 contains 13 residues. CDR3 protein: CARREPGANVLTF. CDR3 coding DNA: TGTGCCAGACGGGAGCCTGGGGCCAACGTCCTGACTTTC.

In its sample, this clonotype was seen many times. The chain recombines TRBV20-1 with TRBJ2-7; D possibly matches TRBD1 or TRBD2 (5 bases each). Trimming removed 4 bases at V and 3 bases at J, with 13 bases between. Germline CDR1 reads DFQATT; CDR2 reads SNEGSKA (reference sequence). CDR3 size: 13 residues. CDR3 bases: TGCAGTGCTACCCCGGGACGGGTCTACGAGCAGTACTTC. It translates to CSATPGRVYEQYF.

Remarks on this clonotype: Since a much larger clone is just one base distant, this may be a read error. The V call is TRBV7-2, the J call TRBJ2-7; TRBD2 aligns across 10 bases. CDR3 length equals 14 residues. The V segment lost 5 bases and the J segment 3 bases; nucleotides outside the gene matches: 4. The germline V gene encodes CDR1 SGHTA and CDR2 FQGNSA. In DNA form, the CDR3 reads TGTGCCAGCAGCCCCGGGACTAGCGTCTACGAGCAGTACTTC. Its protein product is CASSPGTSVYEQYF. The full variable domain, completed using reference TRBV7-2 and TRBJ2-7, is GAGVSQSPSNKVTEKGKDVELRCDPISGHTALYWYRQSLGQGLEFLIYFQGNSAPDKSGLPSDRFSAERTGGSVSTLTIQRTQQEDSAVYLCASSPGTSVYEQYFGPGTRLTVT.

The CDR3 DNA reads as TGTGCCAGCAGTGGCCAGCGGGGCTCCTACAATGAGCAGTTCTTC. Translating it yields CASSGQRGSYNEQFF. J is TRBJ2-1 and V is TRBV28; TRBD2 matches at 7 bases. CDR1 is MDHEN, CDR2 SYDVKM, per germline. The length of the CDR3 is 15 residues. V shed 5 bases, J shed 0 bases, and the junction held 4 bases outside the gene matches.